This passage covers 26 T cell receptor beta chains from one sample sequenced in a study of cytomegalovirus exposure and HLA in healthy donors. The PCR had 60 Vbeta and 13 Jbeta primers. Libraries were prepared by immunoSEQ multiplex PCR; TCRdb keeps only in-frame clonotypes and omits some of them. The sample has fewer than 200,000 clones, 78% seen once. What was sequenced was PBMCs. Receptor source: a female donor in good health and CMV-seronegative.

This clone was recorded a few times. The chain uses TRBV7-7 and TRBJ1-4; TRBD1 might be the D (5 bases). Germline CDR1 is SSHAT and CDR2 is FNYEAQ (reference sequence). Trimming pared 2 bases from V and 5 bases from J, leaving 6 bases between. The CDR3 is 13 amino acids. CDR3 sequence (DNA): TGTGCCAGCAGCTTACGACAGAATGAAAAACTGTTTTTT. Its protein product is CASSLRQNEKLFF.

V gene TRBV4-2 combines with J gene TRBJ1-2; D remains unclear. The CDR3 loop spans 12 amino acids. With 0 bases removed from V and 6 bases from J, the gap between germline ends came to 5 bases. Germline values: CDR1 LGHNA, CDR2 YNFKEQ. The CDR3 nucleotides read TGTGCCAGCAGCCAAGAGGGAGATGGCTACACCTTC. Its translation is CASSQEGDGYTF.

The V and J genes are TRBV15 and TRBJ1-2, with D possibly being TRBD1 (6 bases). The V gene's germline CDR1 is LNHNV and CDR2 YYDKDF (reference sequence). CDR3 length equals 15 residues. The V and J ends lost 2 bases and 8 bases respectively, with 18 bases between them. Here the CDR3 reads CATSRHRDLPLGYTF. CDR3 DNA: TGTGCCACCAGCAGACACAGGGATTTGCCCTTGGGCTACACCTTC.

This clone was recorded a few times. The chain employs TRBV18 and TRBJ1-2; possible D gene TRBD1, 6 bases. The CDR3 runs 16 residues. Germline lookup yields CDR1 KGHSH and CDR2 LQKENI. Trimming cost V 4 bases and J 3 bases, with 18 bases left between them. CDR3 DNA: TGTGCCAGCTCACAATGGGCGACAGGCCTTCACTATGGCTACACCTTC. Translating gives CASSQWATGLHYGYTF. Full variable domain (missing parts from reference TRBV18 and TRBJ1-2): NAGVMQNPRHLVRRRGQEARLRCSPMKGHSHVYWYRQLPEEGLKFMVYLQKENIIDESGMPKERFSAEFPKEGPSILRIQQVVRGDSAAYFCASSQWATGLHYGYTFGSGTRLTVV.

J is TRBJ2-3 and V is TRBV10-3, with 15 nucleotides matching TRBD2. The CDR3 loop spans 16 amino acids. Losses at the gene ends were 6 bases for V and 3 bases for J; bases not matched to a gene: 4. From germline, CDR1 is ENHRY and CDR2 SYGVKD. The CDR3 region has the DNA TGTGCCATCAGGTACGGGACTAGCGGGAGGACAGATACGCAGTATTTT. This gives the protein CAIRYGTSGRTDTQYF.

CDR3 bases: TGTGCCACCAGCAACAACCGCAGGGGGCTAACTGAAGCTTTCTTT. Its protein product is CATSNNRRGLTEAFF. The rearrangement links TRBV15 to TRBJ1-1, with TRBD1 matching over 8 bases. The CDR3 is made up of 15 amino acids. V dropped 4 bases and J dropped 5; count of bases not matched to a gene: 9. The germline V gene encodes CDR1 LNHNV and CDR2 YYDKDF (reference sequence).

The chain recombines TRBV4-3 with TRBJ2-7; D is perhaps TRBD2 (5 bases). Germline assignment: CDR1 LGHNA and CDR2 YSLEER. Between the trimmed V and J ends, which lost 0 bases and 2 bases, there was a span of 14 bases. The CDR3 is made up of 16 amino acids. In DNA form, the CDR3 reads TGCGCCAGCAGCCAAGATCGAGCGGACCACCCCTACGAGCAGTACTTC. It encodes CASSQDRADHPYEQYF.

This clone has more than one count but fewer than ten. The J gene is TRBJ1-1, the V gene TRBV9; 10 bases align to TRBD1. Germline CDR1 reads SGDLS; CDR2 reads YYNGEE. This CDR3 spans 14 amino acids. V dropped 0 bases and J dropped 6; count of bases not matched to a gene: 2. CDR3 in amino acids: CASSVEGQGSEAFF. CDR3 nucleotides: TGTGCCAGCAGCGTAGAGGGACAGGGGTCTGAAGCTTTCTTT.

The genes are TRBV5-4 and TRBJ2-5; 8 positions match TRBD2. The CDR3 runs 14 residues. V lost 3 bases and J lost 5; bases outside the gene matches: 6. Per the germline V gene, CDR1 is SGHNT and CDR2 is YYREEE (reference sequence). The CDR3 loop reads CASSSPPGGETQYF. The CDR3 region has the DNA TGTGCCAGCAGCTCGCCTCCGGGGGGGGAGACCCAGTACTTC.

The gene calls are TRBV4-3 and TRBJ1-1; D uncertain. V lost 0 bases and J 3 bases, leaving 8 bases between the germline ends. Germline V gene data show CDR1 as LGHNA and CDR2 as YSLEER. The CDR3 runs 14 residues. The CDR3, as DNA: TGCGCCAGCAGCCAAGATCTACAGCACACTGAAGCTTTCTTT. It codes for CASSQDLQHTEAFF.

V usage is TRBV5-1 and J usage is TRBJ1-1; 8 nucleotides agree with TRBD1. J lost 5 bases, V lost 5 bases, and 8 bases had no gene match. The CDR3 runs 14 residues. Germline V lookup: CDR1 SGHRS, CDR2 YFSETQ. The CDR3 DNA sequence: TGCGCCAGCAGGCCGGACAGGGCGAAGACTGAAGCTTTCTTT. Its protein is CASRPDRAKTEAFF.

This clone was detected once. The rearrangement links TRBV30 to TRBJ2-6, with 8 positions matching TRBD1. Germline values: CDR1 GTSNPN, CDR2 SVGIG (reference sequence). Germline trimming cut 5 bases from V and 2 bases from J; bases unmatched to any gene: 5. The CDR3 totals 15 residues. For the CDR3, the DNA is TGTGCCTGGGGACAGGGTTTACCTGGGGCCAACGTCCTGACTTTC. Protein product: CAWGQGLPGANVLTF. The variable domain in full, completed from reference TRBV30 and TRBJ2-6, reads SQTIHQWPATLVQPVGSPLSLECTVEGTSNPNLYWYRQAAGRGLQLLFYSVGIGQISSEVPQNLSASRPQDRQFILSSKKLLLSDSGFYLCAWGQGLPGANVLTFGAGSRLTVL.

This sequence joins TRBV7-9 and TRBJ2-7; 9 bases line up with TRBD1. Germline CDR1 is SEHNR and CDR2 is FQNEAQ (reference sequence). The CDR3 loop spans 13 amino acids. Germline trimming cut 3 bases from V and 5 bases from J; bases unmatched to any gene: 2. CDR3 DNA sequence: TGTGCCAGCAGCTTGGACAGGGGCAACGAGCAGTACTTC. It codes for CASSLDRGNEQYF.

This rearrangement joins TRBV11-2 to TRBJ2-7; a possible D gene is TRBD1 (6 bases). The length of the CDR3 is 14 residues. Germline CDR1 and CDR2: SGHAT and FQNNGV. V lost 5 bases to trimming and J lost 7 bases, with 18 bases between them. DNA of the CDR3: TGTGCCAGCAGCCCTCAGGGGACCACGCTTGAGCAGTACTTC. Protein product: CASSPQGTTLEQYF.

Only a few counts were recorded for this clone. This chain joins TRBV19 and TRBJ1-5; D remains unclear. V lost 5 bases and J 0 bases, leaving 8 bases between the germline ends. Germline assignment: CDR1 LNHDA and CDR2 SQIVND (reference sequence). This CDR3 region has 14 residues. This CDR3 is CASSRGGSNQPQHF. In DNA, the CDR3 is TGTGCCAGTAGTCGAGGAGGTAGCAATCAGCCCCAGCATTTT. The full variable domain, with the rest looked up from reference TRBV19 and TRBJ1-5, is DGGITQSPKYLFRKEGQNVTLSCEQNLNHDAMYWYRQDPGQGLRLIYYSQIVNDFQKGDIAEGYSVSREKKESFPLTVTSAQKNPTAFYLCASSRGGSNQPQHFGDGTRLSIL.

The genes are TRBV27 and TRBJ1-5, with D hard to call. Per germline, CDR1 MNHEY and CDR2 SMNVEV (reference sequence). Trimming stripped 2 bases from V and 4 bases from J, with 9 bases between. This CDR3 is 14 amino acids long. The CDR3 protein is CASSLLGANQPQHF. DNA for the CDR3: TGTGCCAGCAGTTTACTCGGTGCAAATCAGCCCCAGCATTTT.

V is TRBV9 and J is TRBJ2-5; no definite D call. With 0 bases removed from V and 5 bases from J, the gap between germline ends came to 11 bases. Germline CDR1 SGDLS, CDR2 YYNGEE. CDR3 length: 14 residues. The CDR3 region is CASSVDSLGETQYF. The DNA of the CDR3 is TGTGCCAGCAGCGTAGACTCCCTCGGGGAGACCCAGTACTTC.

This clone was observed a single time. V usage is TRBV5-8 and J usage is TRBJ1-5; 7 bases are a match to TRBD1. CDR3 length equals 14 residues. CDR1 is SGHTS, CDR2 YDEGEE, per germline. Trimming removed 0 bases from V and 6 bases from J; junction bases left unmatched: 3. CDR3 sequence reads: CASSLVAGGQPQHF. For the CDR3, the DNA is TGTGCCAGCAGCTTGGTTGCAGGGGGTCAGCCCCAGCATTTT.

The chain carries TRBV9 and TRBJ2-3; 11 nucleotides agree with TRBD2. CDR1 is SGDLS, CDR2 YYNGEE, per germline. This CDR3 region has 18 residues. Trimming removed 4 bases from V and 11 bases from J; junction bases left unmatched: 21. The CDR3 loop is CASSNSAASSGGLPRQYF. DNA for the CDR3: TGTGCCAGCAGCAATTCGGCGGCTTCTAGCGGGGGGCTCCCCAGGCAGTATTTT. Looking up the rest from reference TRBV9 and TRBJ2-3 gives the full variable domain: DSGVTQTPKHLITATGQRVTLRCSPRSGDLSVYWYQQSLDQGLQFLIQYYNGEERAKGNILERFSAQQFPDLHSELNLSSLELGDSALYFCASSNSAASSGGLPRQYFGPGTRLTVL.

This rearrangement joins TRBV11-2 to TRBJ2-7; the D is unclear. The V end lost 0 bases, the J end lost 3 bases, and 12 bases lay between the germline ends. The CDR3 runs 15 residues. Germline assignment: CDR1 SGHAT and CDR2 FQNNGV. CDR3 bases: TGTGCCAGCAGCTTAGATGGCGGCACACACTACGAGCAGTACTTC. This encodes CASSLDGGTHYEQYF.

The rearrangement links TRBV27 to TRBJ2-5, with 14 bases fitting TRBD2. This CDR3 spans 18 amino acids. The germline CDR1 and CDR2 sequences are MNHEY and SMNVEV (reference sequence). V gave up 2 bases and J gave up 9 bases; unmatched junction bases: 14. CDR3 sequence (DNA): TGTGCCAGCAGTTTAATCGTGGGACTAGCGGGAGAAATTAGGGCCCAGTACTTC. Amino acids: CASSLIVGLAGEIRAQYF.

The chain has TRBV11-3 and TRBJ2-1; TRBD2 matches 15 bases. Trimming took 5 bases from V and 8 from J; bases not matched to a gene: 13. Germline V gene sequence: CDR1 SGHNT, CDR2 YENEEA. This CDR3 region has 18 residues. CDR3 loop: CASSGGLAGGRGIHEQFF. The CDR3 DNA is TGTGCCAGCAGCGGCGGACTAGCGGGGGGGCGTGGTATTCATGAGCAGTTCTTC.

This chain connects TRBV7-2 to TRBJ2-7, with TRBD1 matching 7 bases. Germline V gene lookup returns CDR1 SGHTA and CDR2 FQGNSA. The CDR3 contains 14 residues. V lost 5 bases, J lost 2 bases, and 6 bases stayed unmatched. The CDR3 region is CASSISQGTYEQYF. In DNA, the CDR3 is TGTGCCAGCAGCATCTCACAGGGGACCTACGAGCAGTACTTC.

A few counts support this clone. The chain joins TRBV25-1 to TRBJ2-5; D is unresolved. V dropped 1 base and J dropped 5 bases, with 5 bases sitting between them. Germline lookup yields CDR1 MGHDK and CDR2 SYGVNS. This CDR3 region has 12 residues. CDR3 DNA sequence: TGTGCCAGCAGTGAATTGCGGGAGACCCAGTACTTC. Encoded protein: CASSELRETQYF.

The J gene is TRBJ2-2, the V gene TRBV7-6, with TRBD1 matching 10 bases. The CDR3 spans 14 residues. Germline V CDR1 and CDR2: SGHVS, FNYEAQ. After removal of 5 bases from V and 7 bases from J, the junction contained 4 bases not matched to a gene. The CDR3 protein is CASSVTGGGGELFF. The CDR3 bases are TGTGCCAGCAGCGTGACAGGGGGCGGCGGGGAGCTGTTTTTT.

Of note for this clone: Relative to the germline gene, one junction end is altered; a read error may explain this. This chain links TRBV7-9 with TRBJ2-7, with a possible D match to TRBD2 (6 bases). Germline CDR1 reads SEHNR; CDR2 reads FQNEAQ (reference sequence). The CDR3 is 18 amino acids. The CDR3 DNA follows: TGTTCCAGCAGCTTAGGAGGAGTGGGGGGAATGAGCTCCTACGAGCAGTACTTC. Protein product: CSSSLGGVGGMSSYEQYF.